Each of the 28 T cell receptor beta chains below was sequenced from the same sample in a study of Ad26.COV2.S vaccination and SARS-CoV-2 variants. This table comes from immunoSEQ multiplex PCR, and its TCRdb copy is limited to in-frame clones, with some not included. The data contain about 330,000 clones, approximately 87% of them singletons. Treatment reported: 15 to 20 received Ad26.COV2.S at low or high dose, single or two shots; a few received placebo; per-sample allocation not given. Following the first vaccine or placebo injection, samples were taken on day 63. The starting material was peripheral blood, obtained in a trial of Ad26.COV2.S vaccine versus placebo. The receptors come from a person aged 18 to 59 who received the Ad26.COV2.S COVID-19 vaccine or a placebo.

V gene TRBV4-3 combines with J gene TRBJ1-4; 11 bases fit TRBD1. Per germline, CDR1 LGHNA and CDR2 YSLEER. The CDR3 consists of 16 residues. The V gene end was trimmed by 0 bases and the J gene end by 12 bases; junction bases not matched to a gene: 9. The CDR3 is CASSQEYRTGGVELFF. CDR3 coding DNA: TGCGCCAGCAGCCAAGAATACAGGACAGGGGGCGTCGAACTGTTTTTT.

V and J are TRBV10-3 and TRBJ1-2, with 8 bases aligning to TRBD1. Germline-derived CDR1 and CDR2 are ENHRY and SYGVKD. The CDR3 sequence is 18 residues long. J was trimmed by 4 bases and V by 4 bases; bases with no gene match: 17. In DNA form, the CDR3 reads TGTGCCATCAGTGGAGGGGCCTCGACAGGGGTTGCTCCCTATGGCTACACCTTC. Translated: CAISGGASTGVAPYGYTF.

J is TRBJ1-6 and V is TRBV2; D is perhaps TRBD1 (5 bases). The V gene's germline CDR1 is SNHLY and CDR2 FYNNEI. The CDR3 loop spans 14 amino acids. Between the trimmed V and J ends, which lost 4 bases and 8 bases, there was a span of 12 bases. As DNA, the CDR3 is TGTGCCAGCAGTGTTGCCAGGGTCTATTCACCCCTCCACTTT. Its protein product is CASSVARVYSPLHF.

The CDR3 sequence is CASSPGRRGHEVGELFF. CDR3 DNA: TGTGCCAGCAGCCCCGGGAGAAGGGGGCATGAAGTCGGGGAGCTGTTTTTT. The chain has TRBV7-3 and TRBJ2-2; possibly TRBD1 for D (7 bases). Germline-derived CDR1 and CDR2 are SGHTA and FQGTGA. CDR3 length: 17 amino acids. V was cut by 5 bases and J by 7 bases, with 23 bases left in between.

J is TRBJ1-4 and V is TRBV28, with 7 bases lining up with TRBD1. Germline values: CDR1 MDHEN, CDR2 SYDVKM. Trimming at V came to 2 bases and at J to 11 bases, leaving 11 bases not matched to a gene. The CDR3 has 15 residues. The chain's CDR3 is CASSLQALTGCKLFF. In DNA, the CDR3 is TGTGCCAGCAGTTTACAAGCCCTGACAGGGTGTAAACTGTTTTTT.

This clone has more than one count but fewer than ten. The CDR3 DNA is TGCGCCAGCAGCTTGGAGGACCCCGGTTCCGAGACCCAGTACTTC. Amino acids: CASSLEDPGSETQYF. V usage is TRBV5-1 and J usage is TRBJ2-5, with D hard to call. Looked up from germline, CDR1 is SGHRS and CDR2 is YFSETQ. V was cut by 0 bases and J by 5 bases, with 14 bases left in between. The CDR3 spans 15 residues. The whole variable domain, filled in from reference TRBV5-1 and TRBJ2-5, reads KAGVTQTPRYLIKTRGQQVTLSCSPISGHRSVSWYQQTPGQGLQFLFEYFSETQRNKGNFPGRFSGRQFSNSRSEMNVSTLELGDSALYLCASSLEDPGSETQYFGPGTRLLVL.

The chain links TRBV7-2 to TRBJ1-5; the D gene is possibly TRBD1 (5 bases). Germline assignment: CDR1 SGHTA and CDR2 FQGNSA. V lost 6 bases to trimming and J lost 7 bases, with 7 bases between them. The CDR3 covers 11 residues. CDR3 DNA: TGTGCCAGCAGGAGGGGCCAGCCCCAGCATTTT. Residues: CASRRGQPQHF.

The chain couples TRBV11-3 to TRBJ2-2; D is uncertain. The CDR3 sequence is 16 residues long. Trimming removed 5 bases at V and 2 bases at J, with 15 bases between. The V gene's germline CDR1 is SGHNT and CDR2 YENEEA. In DNA form, the CDR3 reads TGTGCCAGCAGCGGTGGGTTGACCCGCAACACCGGGGAGCTGTTTTTT. Translating gives CASSGGLTRNTGELFF.

The chain employs TRBV27 and TRBJ2-3; perhaps TRBD2 as D (6 bases). The CDR3 runs to 12 residues. Germline CDR1 is MNHEY and CDR2 is SMNVEV (reference sequence). The V gene lost 3 bases and the J gene lost 6 bases, with 7 bases spanning the gap. The CDR3 here is CASSLSGDTQYF. CDR3 sequence (DNA): TGTGCCAGCAGTTTGAGCGGGGATACGCAGTATTTT.

This clone was observed a single time. V is TRBV2 and J is TRBJ1-1, with D uncertain. The V gene's germline CDR1 is SNHLY and CDR2 FYNNEI. Trimming took off 0 bases at V and 3 bases at J, with 8 bases between the two ends. This CDR3 is 14 amino acids long. DNA for the CDR3: TGTGCCAGCAGTGAAGCAGGGAAGGACACTGAAGCTTTCTTT. It specifies CASSEAGKDTEAFF.

In this sample, this clone turned up a few times. At the DNA level, this CDR3 is encoded by other sequences in the same sample as well. The J gene is TRBJ1-4, the V gene TRBV4-1, with a weak D call TRBD1 (5 bases). V lost 0 bases to trimming and J lost 13 bases, with 12 bases between them. Germline CDR1 MGHRA, CDR2 YSYEKL. The CDR3 is 13 amino acids. The DNA for the CDR3 is TGCGCCAGCAGCCAAGATTCCCCGGGGGGACTGTTTTTT. This encodes CASSQDSPGGLFF.

This sequence joins TRBV10-1 and TRBJ2-2; D unresolved. The CDR3 loop spans 13 amino acids. Germline-derived CDR1 and CDR2 are WNHNN and SYGVQD (reference sequence). Trimming pared 3 bases from V and 2 bases from J, leaving 4 bases between. This CDR3 reads CASSDSNTGELFF. CDR3 in DNA: TGCGCCAGCAGTGATAGTAACACCGGGGAGCTGTTTTTT.

As regards this clone: Other DNA sequences in this specimen translate into the identical CDR3. The chain uses TRBV18 and TRBJ1-2; no definite D call. The CDR3 spans 14 residues. Germline CDR1 reads KGHSH; CDR2 reads LQKENI. V lost 6 bases and J lost 4, with 15 bases in between. CDR3 sequence: CASSPPEVGYGYTF. The CDR3 DNA follows: TGTGCCAGCTCGCCCCCGGAGGTTGGCTATGGCTACACCTTC.

This sequence joins TRBV4-3 and TRBJ2-5, with 8 bases matching TRBD1. The germline V gene has CDR1 LGHNA and CDR2 YSLEER. The ends lost 4 bases at V and 5 bases at J; junction bases unmatched: 6. The CDR3 consists of 14 residues. The CDR3 DNA reads TGCGCCAGCAGCCCGACAGGGGATGGTGAGACCCAGTACTTC. Protein: CASSPTGDGETQYF.

This chain links TRBV6-6 with TRBJ1-4; D unclear. Germline CDR1 reads MNHNY; CDR2 reads SVGAGI (reference sequence). This CDR3 is 17 amino acids long. Trimming cost V 8 bases and J 8 bases, with 27 bases left between them. CDR3 DNA sequence: TGTGCCAGCGGTCGGGGATCTTTGCTTATTATCGAAGAAAAACTGTTTTTT. Translating it yields CASGRGSLLIIEEKLFF.

Here the CDR3 DNA reads TGTGCCAGCAGCTTAGGTTGGCGGGAGGGTGAGACCCAGTACTTC. Its protein product is CASSLGWREGETQYF. The chain has TRBV7-9 and TRBJ2-5; 9 positions agree with TRBD2. This CDR3 comprises 15 residues. The V gene end was trimmed by 1 base and the J gene end by 5 bases; junction bases not matched to a gene: 5. Looked up from germline, CDR1 is SEHNR and CDR2 is FQNEAQ (reference sequence).

J is TRBJ2-3 and V is TRBV27; 7 bases are a match to TRBD2. The CDR3 consists of 16 residues. V lost 2 bases, J lost 4 bases, and 9 bases stayed unmatched. The germline gives CDR1 MNHEY, CDR2 SMNVEV (reference sequence). CDR3 DNA sequence: TGTGCCAGCAGTTTAAGGGCGGGAGTAGGGGCAGATACGCAGTATTTT. It is translated as CASSLRAGVGADTQYF.

This clone appeared once. The chain employs TRBV29-1 and TRBJ1-1, with 7 bases that match TRBD1. The germline V gene encodes CDR1 SQVTM and CDR2 ANQGSEA. The CDR3 covers 13 residues. V gave up 6 bases and J gave up 5 bases; unmatched junction bases: 9. The CDR3 DNA reads TGCAGCGTCACTCCCAACAGGGGAACTGAAGCTTTCTTT. Residues: CSVTPNRGTEAFF.

The chain links TRBV7-9 to TRBJ1-2; a weak D match, TRBD1 (6 bases). The CDR3 length is 18 residues. Between the trimmed V and J ends, which lost 5 bases and 5 bases, there was a span of 27 bases. Germline V gene sequence: CDR1 SEHNR, CDR2 FQNEAQ (reference sequence). CDR3 region: CASSPMGGGFIIGYGYTF. DNA for the CDR3: TGTGCCAGCAGCCCGATGGGAGGGGGTTTCATTATTGGGTATGGCTACACCTTC. Complete variable domain (other parts from reference TRBV7-9 and TRBJ1-2): DTGVSQNPRHKITKRGQNVTFRCDPISEHNRLYWYRQTLGQGPEFLTYFQNEAQLEKSRLLSDRFSAERPKGSFSTLEIQRTEQGDSAMYLCASSPMGGGFIIGYGYTFGSGTRLTVV.

This chain uses TRBV18 with TRBJ1-2, with D uncertain. Per germline, CDR1 KGHSH and CDR2 LQKENI. This CDR3 has 15 amino acids. V was clipped by 4 bases and J by 0 bases, with 12 bases between them. Here the CDR3 reads CASSLSPESNYGYTF. The CDR3 coding sequence is TGTGCCAGCTCACTCTCCCCGGAGTCTAACTATGGCTACACCTTC.

The rearrangement joins TRBV7-2 to TRBJ2-1; 8 bases align to TRBD1. Looked up from germline, CDR1 is SGHTA and CDR2 is FQGNSA. This CDR3 region has 16 residues. After removal of 4 bases from V and 1 base from J, the junction contained 6 bases not matched to a gene. CDR3 sequence (DNA): TGTGCCAGCAGCTCGCGCCAGGGGGCGTCCTACAATGAGCAGTTCTTC. This encodes CASSSRQGASYNEQFF.

The V call is TRBV5-6, the J call TRBJ2-7; 11 bases agree with TRBD1. The V and J ends lost 4 bases and 7 bases, in that order; junction bases with no gene match: 13. Germline lookup yields CDR1 SGHDT and CDR2 YYEEEE. CDR3 size: 16 residues. CDR3 loop: CASSPGGGQGAGEQYF. The CDR3 region has the DNA TGTGCCAGCAGCCCCGGGGGTGGACAGGGGGCAGGGGAGCAGTACTTC.

The chain recombines TRBV5-4 with TRBJ1-2; no clear D. The germline V and J ends were trimmed by 5 bases and 4 bases, with 12 bases remaining between them. The V gene's germline CDR1 is SGHNT and CDR2 YYREEE (reference sequence). This CDR3 has 13 residues. CDR3 coding DNA: TGTGCCAGCAGGCAGGACGGACCCTATGGCTACACCTTC. Its translation: CASRQDGPYGYTF.

J is TRBJ2-1 and V is TRBV5-1; the match to TRBD2 covers 7 bases. V gave up 4 bases and J gave up 7 bases; unmatched junction bases: 5. The germline V gene encodes CDR1 SGHRS and CDR2 YFSETQ. The CDR3 spans 13 residues. DNA of the CDR3: TGCGCCAGCAGCCTGGGGAGGGAAAATGAGCAGTTCTTC. Translated, it gives CASSLGRENEQFF.

CDR3 amino acids: CASTHRDRASYGYTF. CDR3 bases: TGTGCCAGCACGCACCGGGACAGGGCATCCTATGGCTACACCTTC. The V and J genes are TRBV6-5 and TRBJ1-2; TRBD1 aligns across 9 bases. The germline V gene has CDR1 MNHEY and CDR2 SVGAGI. Trimming took 7 bases from V and 4 from J; bases not matched to a gene: 10. The CDR3 is 15 amino acids.

The V call is TRBV6-5, the J call TRBJ1-2; D gene ambiguous. Germline CDR1 is MNHEY and CDR2 is SVGAGI. Trimming left V 7 bases short and J 2 bases short, with 17 bases between. This CDR3 has 15 amino acids. In nucleotides, the CDR3 is TGTGCCAGCACCCCCAGGACCGGCCAAAACTATGGCTACACCTTC. It codes for CASTPRTGQNYGYTF.

The V gene is TRBV7-2, the J gene TRBJ2-1, with 13 bases aligning to TRBD2. The length of the CDR3 is 18 residues. Germline lookup yields CDR1 SGHTA and CDR2 FQGNSA. The ends lost 6 bases at V and 0 bases at J; junction bases unmatched: 8. The CDR3 protein is CASSFTSGGAFSYNEQFF. The CDR3 DNA sequence: TGTGCCAGCAGTTTCACTAGCGGGGGGGCCTTCTCCTACAATGAGCAGTTCTTC.

V and J are TRBV5-8 and TRBJ1-2; D remains ambiguous. The germline V gene has CDR1 SGHTS and CDR2 YDEGEE. V shed 2 bases and J shed 7 bases, with 3 bases lying between them. This CDR3 has 10 residues. The CDR3 spells CASSFVGYTF. The CDR3 DNA is TGTGCCAGCAGCTTTGTTGGCTACACCTTC.